The rows below give T cell receptor beta chains drawn from one sample of a study of regulatory T cells in long-lasting Graves disease. TCRdb re-analysed the multiplex PCR reads in MiXCR, keeping a single row per CDR3 protein. The data hold 350,000 to 500,000 distinct CDR3 sequences, with 21% observed a single time. Here the sequenced sample was peripheral blood mononuclear cells (PBMCs), taken when the disease was refractory, from a patient treated with antithyroid drugs. The source of these receptors is a female donor with Graves disease. The CDR3 runs from the conserved cysteine through the conserved F or W. Fields, in order: V gene, J gene, D gene, clone size, CDR3 protein, CDR3 DNA. A D gene is named only where the DNA matches it firmly. Expanded clones are given a class, and other clones once, few, many or no size at all.

TRBV28	TRBJ1-2	.	many	CASSSGLLKGYTF	TGTGCCAGCAGTTCGGGTCTCCTGAAAGGCTACACCTTC
TRBV29-1	TRBJ2-2	TRBD2	few	CSVSLGLAVTNTGELFF	TGCAGCGTTTCTCTTGGACTAGCGGTAACGAACACCGGGGAGCTGTTTTTT
TRBV20-1	TRBJ2-6	.	few	CSARGGYSGANVLTF	TGCAGTGCTAGAGGGGGGTATTCTGGGGCCAACGTCCTGACTTTC
TRBV7-3	TRBJ2-2	.	.	CASSLTGRGRVDTGELFF	TGTGCCAGCAGCTTAACTGGTCGGGGCCGTGTGGACACCGGGGAGCTGTTTTTT
TRBV2	TRBJ2-2	.	many	CASSEVLNTGELFF	TGTGCCAGCAGTGAAGTGTTAAACACCGGGGAGCTGTTTTTT
TRBV28	TRBJ1-1	TRBD1	many	CASSLAGDSHTEAFF	TGTGCCAGCAGTTTGGCCGGGGACAGCCACACTGAAGCTTTCTTT
TRBV4-1	TRBJ1-1	.	few	CASSQTSGLEAFF	TGCGCCAGCAGCCAGACGTCGGGGCTTGAAGCTTTCTTT
TRBV28	TRBJ2-7	.	many	CASSSRVREQYF	TGTGCCAGCAGTTCGAGGGTCCGCGAGCAGTACTTC
TRBV2	TRBJ1-1	.	many	CASNRIENTEAFF	TGTGCCAGCAACCGAATCGAGAACACTGAAGCTTTCTTT
TRBV19	TRBJ2-2	.	many	CASSTPGTDTGELFF	TGTGCCAGCAGCACCCCCGGGACGGACACCGGGGAGCTGTTTTTT
TRBV20-1	TRBJ1-5	TRBD1	many	CSAQTGQGAAQPQHF	TGCAGTGCTCAGACGGGACAGGGGGCTGCGCAGCCCCAGCATTTT
TRBV28	TRBJ2-7	.	many	CASSLHAGGSRGQYF	TGTGCCAGCAGTCTCCACGCGGGCGGATCTCGAGGGCAGTACTTC
TRBV12-3/TRBV12-4	TRBJ1-1	.	many	CASSFNLLSTEAFF	TGTGCCAGCAGTTTTAATCTACTCAGTACTGAAGCTTTCTTT
TRBV13	TRBJ2-4	TRBD2	.	CASSFGLARTAKNIQYF	TGTGCCAGCAGCTTCGGACTAGCGAGGACGGCCAAAAACATTCAGTACTTC
TRBV6-2/TRBV6-3	TRBJ2-7	TRBD1	many	CASSLHRGSTYEQYF	TGTGCCAGCAGTTTACACAGGGGGTCAACCTACGAGCAGTACTTC
TRBV5-6	TRBJ2-2	.	few	CASSLLRGSGTGELFF	TGTGCCAGCAGCTTACTTAGGGGCTCGGGGACCGGGGAGCTGTTTTTT
TRBV30	TRBJ2-3	.	.	CALQWADTQYF	TGTGCCTTACAGTGGGCAGATACGCAGTATTTT
TRBV6-2/TRBV6-3	TRBJ2-7	.	many	CASSYPGNSYEQYF	TGTGCCAGCAGTTACCCCGGGAACTCCTACGAGCAGTACTTC
TRBV9	TRBJ1-1	.	.	CASSTHTGTEAFF	TGTGCCAGCAGCACACACACAGGCACTGAAGCTTTCTTT
TRBV27	TRBJ2-7	TRBD2	many	CASSLIGTSGSYEQYF	TGTGCCAGCAGTTTAATCGGGACTAGCGGGAGCTACGAGCAGTACTTC
TRBV5-1	TRBJ2-5	TRBD1	.	CASSSSTGNQETQYF	TGCGCCAGCAGCTCATCGACAGGGAACCAAGAGACCCAGTACTTC
TRBV12-3/TRBV12-4	TRBJ1-3	.	few	CASSLFGRRTGNTIYF	TGTGCCAGCAGTTTATTCGGACGGAGAACTGGAAACACCATATATTTT
TRBV12-3/TRBV12-4	TRBJ2-7	TRBD1	.	CASSPGQGINEQYF	TGTGCCAGCAGCCCGGGACAGGGTATCAACGAGCAGTACTTC
TRBV2	TRBJ2-1	.	many	CASSVGQGRGDEQFF	TGTGCCAGCAGTGTAGGGCAGGGTCGAGGGGATGAGCAGTTCTTC
TRBV3-1	TRBJ2-7	TRBD1	.	CASSQARDRVFSEQYF	TGTGCCAGCAGCCAAGCCCGGGACAGGGTTTTCTCCGAGCAGTACTTC
TRBV7-9	TRBJ1-6	.	many	CASSLTEATTSPLHF	TGTGCCAGCAGCCTAACAGAAGCCACCACTTCACCCCTCCACTTT
TRBV10-1	TRBJ2-7	.	.	CASSESQQGVRYF	TGCGCCAGCAGTGAGTCCCAACAGGGCGTTCGGTACTTC
TRBV27	TRBJ2-7	TRBD2	few	CASSLGTSGIEQYF	TGTGCCAGCAGTTTGGGGACTAGCGGGATCGAGCAGTACTTC
TRBV11-2	TRBJ2-1	TRBD2	few	CASSFDSGRGGEQFF	TGTGCCAGCAGCTTTGATAGCGGGAGAGGAGGTGAGCAGTTCTTC
TRBV6-1	TRBJ2-5	.	.	CASSSGRLLETQYF	TGTGCCAGCAGTTCGGGCCGACTCCTGGAGACCCAGTACTTC
TRBV6-5	TRBJ1-6	TRBD1	.	CASSYAGGLNSPLHF	TGTGCCAGCAGTTACGCAGGGGGACTCAATTCACCCCTCCACTTT
TRBV28	TRBJ1-2	TRBD1	many	CASSSIDGQGANGYTF	TGTGCCAGCAGTTCCATCGACGGACAGGGGGCTAATGGCTACACCTTC
TRBV2	TRBJ2-2	.	many	CASSEEGDTGELFF	TGTGCCAGCAGTGAAGAGGGGGACACCGGGGAGCTGTTTTTT
TRBV7-2	TRBJ2-5	.	many	CASSLGDRRYLGETQYF	TGTGCCAGCAGCTTAGGGGACCGCCGATATTTAGGGGAGACCCAGTACTTC
TRBV28	TRBJ1-3	.	few	CASGLSGNTIYF	TGTGCCAGCGGCCTCTCTGGAAACACCATATATTTT
TRBV30	TRBJ2-4	.	many	CACWAKNIQYF	TGTGCCTGTTGGGCCAAAAACATTCAGTACTTC
TRBV15	TRBJ1-5	.	few	CATSRDLGYSNQPQHF	TGTGCCACCAGCAGAGATTTAGGTTATAGCAATCAGCCCCAGCATTTT
TRBV12-3/TRBV12-4	TRBJ1-6	TRBD1	few	CASSPGLGGASPLHF	TGTGCCAGCAGCCCAGGGCTAGGGGGCGCCTCACCCCTCCACTTT
TRBV20-1	TRBJ2-7	.	many	CSVRGYEQYF	TGCAGTGTTCGAGGCTACGAGCAGTACTTC
TRBV6-1	TRBJ2-2	.	many	CASQVAENTGELFF	TGTGCCAGCCAAGTAGCGGAGAACACCGGGGAGCTGTTTTTT
TRBV19	TRBJ1-5	.	.	CASSAPPYRARNQPQHF	TGTGCCAGTAGTGCCCCGCCCTACAGGGCACGGAATCAGCCCCAGCATTTT
TRBV11-2	TRBJ2-7	TRBD2	many	CASSLEPGTSGRTSHSYEQYF	TGTGCCAGCAGCTTAGAACCAGGGACTAGCGGGAGGACTTCCCACTCCTACGAGCAGTACTTC
TRBV20-1	TRBJ2-7	TRBD2	.	CSARHLAGGEEQYF	TGCAGTGCTAGACACCTAGCGGGAGGAGAAGAGCAGTACTTC
TRBV2	TRBJ2-2	TRBD1	many	CASRGQAGELFF	TGTGCCAGCAGGGGACAGGCCGGGGAGCTGTTTTTT
TRBV2	TRBJ2-7	.	many	CASSVWAAYEQYF	TGTGCCAGCAGCGTCTGGGCGGCCTACGAGCAGTACTTC
TRBV30	TRBJ2-6	.	.	CAWSVLESSSGANVLTF	TGTGCCTGGAGTGTGCTGGAGAGTTCCTCTGGGGCCAACGTCCTGACTTTC